A single sample is the source of the 22 T cell receptor beta chains below, sequenced in a study of blood T cell repertoires in COVID-19. Using immunoSEQ multiplex PCR, the repertoire was profiled, and TCRdb retains in-frame clones only, with some absent. The data contain about 320,000 clones, approximately 81% of them singletons. Sequenced sample: PBMCs or T cells enriched from blood (not recorded which). The receptor set was obtained from a woman younger than 45 who had been exposed to COVID-19.

CDR3 DNA sequence: TGTGCCTGGAGTGGCGGCAGGGTGCATCAGCCCCAGCATTTT. The encoded protein is CAWSGGRVHQPQHF. This chain connects TRBV30 to TRBJ1-5; the D gene is possibly TRBD1 (5 bases). Germline lookup yields CDR1 GTSNPN and CDR2 SVGIG (reference sequence). The V and J ends lost 1 base and 5 bases respectively, with 12 bases between them. This CDR3 region has 14 residues.

This chain uses TRBV19 with TRBJ1-5; 10 positions match TRBD1. V was pared by 5 bases and J by 0 bases, with 7 bases of the junction left unmatched. Germline loops: CDR1 LNHDA, CDR2 SQIVND (reference sequence). This CDR3 is built from 17 residues. Written as DNA, the CDR3 is TGTGCCAGTAGTGGCGGGACAGGGGTATATAGCAATCAGCCCCAGCATTTT. Translated, it gives CASSGGTGVYSNQPQHF.

This clone was recorded a few times. V gene TRBV2 combines with J gene TRBJ1-4, with D unclear. Trimming shortened V by 5 bases and J by 15 bases, and 16 bases separated the two germline ends. The length of the CDR3 is 12 residues. Germline V gene data show CDR1 as SNHLY and CDR2 as FYNNEI. This CDR3 is CASSHQWTRVFF. CDR3 coding DNA: TGTGCCAGCAGTCATCAGTGGACTAGGGTGTTTTTT.

The chain is built from TRBV28 and TRBJ1-2; D gene unclear. The germline CDR1 and CDR2 sequences are MDHEN and SYDVKM. The V end lost 7 bases, the J end lost 4 bases, and 16 bases lay between the germline ends. The CDR3 is 14 amino acids. CDR3 amino acids: CASTINSGIYGYTF. CDR3 DNA: TGTGCCAGCACCATTAACTCCGGGATCTATGGCTACACCTTC.

The V call is TRBV5-1, the J call TRBJ1-5; possibly TRBD1 for D (6 bases). Germline V lookup: CDR1 SGHRS, CDR2 YFSETQ. V was trimmed by 2 bases and J by 5 bases, leaving 14 bases between them. The CDR3 runs to 15 residues. CDR3 nucleotides: TGCGCCAGCAGCTTCGGGACATCTTCTCATCAGCCCCAGCATTTT. It is translated as CASSFGTSSHQPQHF.

The CDR3 sequence is CATSVSGGYVYTQYF. The CDR3 DNA is TGTGCCACCTCCGTTAGCGGGGGTTATGTGTATACGCAGTATTTT. The V gene is TRBV27, the J gene TRBJ2-3; 9 bases map to TRBD2. The CDR3 has 15 residues. CDR1 is MNHEY, CDR2 SMNVEV, per germline (reference sequence). J was trimmed by 7 bases and V by 10 bases; bases with no gene match: 15.

The chain combines TRBV7-2 with TRBJ1-6, with TRBD1 as a possible D gene (6 bases). This CDR3 is 17 amino acids long. Trimming pared 4 bases from V and 0 bases from J, leaving 13 bases between. Per the germline V gene, CDR1 is SGHTA and CDR2 is FQGNSA. In DNA, the CDR3 is TGTGCCAGCAGCTCCGGGACACTAAACTCCTATAATTCACCCCTCCACTTT. Protein sequence: CASSSGTLNSYNSPLHF.

The rearrangement uses TRBV3-1 (or the pseudogene TRBV3-2) and TRBJ1-1; the D gene is possibly TRBD1 (5 bases). V was trimmed by 2 bases and J by 0 bases, leaving 7 bases between them. Germline V gene lookup returns CDR1 LGHDT and CDR2 YNNKEL (reference sequence). This CDR3 has 14 residues. In DNA, the CDR3 is TGTGCCAGCAGCCAAAGGACACTGAACACTGAAGCTTTCTTT. Residues: CASSQRTLNTEAFF.

The count of this clone is one. J is TRBJ1-2 and V is TRBV20-1; D not resolved. CDR1 is DFQATT and CDR2 is SNEGSKA in the germline V gene (reference sequence). The CDR3 totals 11 residues. Trimming removed 6 bases from V and 4 bases from J, with 9 bases in between. This CDR3 is CSAIMSYGYTF. The CDR3 DNA reads TGCAGTGCGATAATGAGCTATGGCTACACCTTC.

The chain carries TRBV18 and TRBJ1-5, with a possible D match to TRBD1 (5 bases). Germline CDR1 is KGHSH and CDR2 is LQKENI. This CDR3 has 15 amino acids. Trimming took off 6 bases at V and 4 bases at J, with 16 bases between the two ends. The CDR3 coding sequence is TGTGCCAGCTCCCAGGGTCCGGGGGAAAATCAGCCCCAGCATTTT. Residues: CASSQGPGENQPQHF.

This chain links TRBV6-2 or TRBV6-3 with TRBJ2-1, with D possibly matching TRBD1 (6 bases). The CDR3 length is 14 residues. Per germline, CDR1 MNHEY and CDR2 SVGEGT. Trimming removed 4 bases at V and 2 bases at J, with 9 bases between. CDR3 sequence: CASSSTGTYNEQFF. The CDR3 region has the DNA TGTGCCAGCAGTTCCACAGGGACCTACAATGAGCAGTTCTTC.

The chain is built from TRBV11-2 and TRBJ1-6; D is ambiguous. V lost 2 bases, J lost 0 bases, and 5 bases lay in between. The CDR3 runs to 15 residues. Germline V CDR1 and CDR2: SGHAT, FQNNGV. The CDR3 is CASSLPRSYNSPLHF. The CDR3 region has the DNA TGTGCCAGCAGCTTACCCCGCTCCTATAATTCACCCCTCCACTTT.

Turning to this clone: A junction end diverges from the germline sequence, so it may reflect a read error. The chain employs TRBV18 and TRBJ2-4; no clear D. The germline gives CDR1 KGHSH, CDR2 LQKENI. CDR3 length equals 14 residues. The CDR3 nucleotides read TGTGCCAGCTCTCCACCGAGTTCCAAAAACATTCAGTACTTC. Its translation: CASSPPSSKNIQYF.

This clone occurred a few times. The rearrangement uses TRBV18 and TRBJ2-1; 10 nucleotides align to TRBD1. The germline V gene has CDR1 KGHSH and CDR2 LQKENI. This CDR3 has 15 amino acids. The V and J ends lost 3 bases and 4 bases, in that order; junction bases with no gene match: 3. CDR3 in amino acids: CASSPGQGTYNEQFF. The CDR3 coding sequence is TGTGCCAGCTCACCGGGACAGGGGACTTACAATGAGCAGTTCTTC.

This clone has just one count. Because the CDR3's place on the DNA is in doubt, the DNA is left out and the CDR3 is given as listed by TCRdb. The rearrangement links TRBV30 to TRBJ1-5; the table gives TRBD1 as D, unverified against the DNA. The germline CDR1 and CDR2 sequences are GTSNPN and SVGIG (reference sequence). 16 amino acids form the CDR3, both terminal residues included. CDR3 residues: CAWSVRARGGNQPQHF.

CDR3 region: CASSLGASGYEQYF. The DNA for the CDR3 is TGTGCCAGCAGCTTGGGCGCTAGCGGGTACGAGCAGTACTTC. This chain uses TRBV7-2 with TRBJ2-7; 8 nucleotides align to TRBD2. The J segment lost 4 bases and the V segment lost 3 bases, leaving 5 bases of the junction unmatched. Germline CDR1 SGHTA, CDR2 FQGNSA. The CDR3 is made up of 14 amino acids.

This chain uses TRBV7-2 with TRBJ2-1; weak D call: TRBD2 (5 bases). The length of the CDR3 is 14 residues. Trimming pared 5 bases from V and 3 bases from J, leaving 11 bases between. CDR1 and CDR2 (germline): SGHTA, FQGNSA. The CDR3 DNA follows: TGTGCCAGCAGCCCCTTAGCGTACTACAATGAGCAGTTCTTC. This codes for CASSPLAYYNEQFF.

The sample holds one count of this clone. The chain links TRBV28 to TRBJ2-3; TRBD1 is a possible D gene (6 bases). The CDR3 is 17 residues long. Germline CDR1 reads MDHEN; CDR2 reads SYDVKM. V was cut by 4 bases and J by 4 bases, with 21 bases left in between. The CDR3 sequence: CASSSTISGASSDTQYF. The CDR3 region has the DNA TGTGCCAGCAGTTCTACAATCTCAGGGGCTTCCTCAGATACGCAGTATTTT.

This chain links TRBV19 with TRBJ1-5; maybe TRBD1 (5 bases). Trimming stripped 6 bases from V and 1 base from J, with 16 bases between. CDR1 and CDR2 from the germline V gene are LNHDA and SQIVND (reference sequence). This CDR3 has 16 amino acids. CDR3 nucleotide sequence: TGTGCCAGTAGGGAGGGGATCGGAGTCAGCAATCAGCCCCAGCATTTT. Amino acid sequence: CASREGIGVSNQPQHF. Full variable domain (missing parts from reference TRBV19 and TRBJ1-5): DGGITQSPKYLFRKEGQNVTLSCEQNLNHDAMYWYRQDPGQGLRLIYYSQIVNDFQKGDIAEGYSVSREKKESFPLTVTSAQKNPTAFYLCASREGIGVSNQPQHFGDGTRLSIL.

The V gene is TRBV7-2, the J gene TRBJ1-5; D is possibly TRBD1 (6 bases). The CDR3 contains 16 residues. Germline V gene data show CDR1 as SGHTA and CDR2 as FQGNSA. V was clipped by 1 base and J by 4 bases, with 14 bases between them. In nucleotides, the CDR3 is TGTGCCAGCAGCTTAGAAAGGGGGATAGCAAATCAGCCCCAGCATTTT. It specifies CASSLERGIANQPQHF. Together with reference TRBV7-2 and TRBJ1-5, the CDR3 gives the full variable domain: GAGVSQSPSNKVTEKGKDVELRCDPISGHTALYWYRQSLGQGLEFLIYFQGNSAPDKSGLPSDRFSAERTGGSVSTLTIQRTQQEDSAVYLCASSLERGIANQPQHFGDGTRLSIL.

CDR3 DNA sequence: TGTGCCTGGAGTCGGACTAGCGATGAGCAGTACTTC. Translation: CAWSRTSDEQYF. J is TRBJ2-7 and V is TRBV30; 9 bases match TRBD2. The V gene end was trimmed by 2 bases and the J gene end by 7 bases; junction bases not matched to a gene: 3. The CDR3 totals 12 residues. Germline CDR1 reads GTSNPN; CDR2 reads SVGIG (reference sequence).

This chain links TRBV10-3 with TRBJ1-2, with 9 bases fitting TRBD1. Trimming cost V 5 bases and J 5 bases; bases outside gene matches: 6. The CDR3 extends over 14 amino acids. Germline loops: CDR1 ENHRY, CDR2 SYGVKD. CDR3 sequence (DNA): TGTGCCATCAGTAACATACAGGGGGCATATGGCTACACCTTC. As protein: CAISNIQGAYGYTF.